This entry describes one TCR beta chain. The antigen is unknown. Germline V gene lookup returns CDR1 SNHLY and CDR2 FYNNEI. The ends were cut back, 5 bases at V and 3 bases at J, with 7 bases in the middle. The CDR3 totals 12 residues. The sample belongs to a study of T-cell reconstitution after alpha-beta-depleted transplantation in children. Construction of the TCRbeta library involved unique molecular identifiers. MiXCR, applied by TCRdb to the PCR reads, yields one record per CDR3 protein. The sample consists of 500,000 to 600,000 distinct CDR3 sequences, around 27% of them appearing once. General observations from the study: Reportedly, alpha-beta T cells present about two months post-transplant originated from several hundred expanded clones of graft origin.

This chain connects TRBV2 to TRBJ2-5, with D unresolved. The clonotype originates from a boy in the first two years of life with Wiskott-Aldrich syndrome, due to receive a stem cell transplant. The sequencing used PBMCs, collected before TCRalphabeta/CD19-depleted stem cell transplant. CDR3 in amino acids: CASSRKKETQYF. The CDR3 DNA follows: TGTGCCAGCAGTCGCAAGAAAGAGACCCAGTACTTC.